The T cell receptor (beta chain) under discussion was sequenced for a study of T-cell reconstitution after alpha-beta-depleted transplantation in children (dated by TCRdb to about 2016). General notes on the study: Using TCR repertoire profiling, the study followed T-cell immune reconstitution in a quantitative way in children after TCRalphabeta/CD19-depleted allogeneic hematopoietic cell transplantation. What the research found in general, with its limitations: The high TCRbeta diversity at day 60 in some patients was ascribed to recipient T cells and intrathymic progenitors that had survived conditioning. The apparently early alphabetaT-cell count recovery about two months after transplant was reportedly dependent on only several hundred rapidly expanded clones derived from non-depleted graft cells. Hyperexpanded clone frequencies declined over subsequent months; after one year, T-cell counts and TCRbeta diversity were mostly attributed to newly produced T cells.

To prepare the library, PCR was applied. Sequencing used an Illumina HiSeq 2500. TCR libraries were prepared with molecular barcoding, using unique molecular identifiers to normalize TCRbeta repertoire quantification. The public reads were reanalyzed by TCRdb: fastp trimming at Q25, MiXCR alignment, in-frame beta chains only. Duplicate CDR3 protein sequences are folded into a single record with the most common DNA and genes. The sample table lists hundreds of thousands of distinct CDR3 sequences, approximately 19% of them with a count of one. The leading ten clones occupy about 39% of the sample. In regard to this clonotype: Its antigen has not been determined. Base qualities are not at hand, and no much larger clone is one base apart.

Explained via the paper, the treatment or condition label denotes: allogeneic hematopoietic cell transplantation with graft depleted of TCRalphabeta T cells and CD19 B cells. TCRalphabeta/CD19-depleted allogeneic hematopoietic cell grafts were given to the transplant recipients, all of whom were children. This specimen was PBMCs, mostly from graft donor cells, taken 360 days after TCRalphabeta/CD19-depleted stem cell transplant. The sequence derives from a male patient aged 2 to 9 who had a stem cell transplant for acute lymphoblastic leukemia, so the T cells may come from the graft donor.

The DNA sequence is TGTGCCAGCAGCGCGGGACTCTACCTCGACTATGGCTACACCTTC. The resulting protein is CASSAGLYLDYGYTF. The rearranged segments are TRBV7-6 and TRBJ1-2; the D segment could be TRBD1, given 5 matching bases. The CDR3 runs 15 residues from the cysteine to the phenylalanine. The sequence is cut down to CDR3 DNA, 45 bases in frame from base 1. The trim is 5 bases for V and 3 bases for J, with a gap of 16 bases between the germline ends. The germline V gene sets CDR1 to SGHVS and CDR2 to FNYEAQ.